This paragraph covers one TCR beta chain sequence. Its antigen is as yet unknown. The sample belongs to a study of T-cell memory formation after mild COVID-19. Per the germline V gene, CDR1 is SGHRS and CDR2 is YFSETQ. J lost 2 bases, V lost 9 bases, and 8 bases had no gene match. The CDR3 extends over 14 amino acids. Findings of the study overall: Researchers found some responding clones in pre-infection memory, a sign that cross-reactive memory joined. Whereas later expanders leaned CD4+, clones contracting day 15 to 85 showed a balanced CD4/CD8 makeup.

TCRdb fed the 5' RACE reads into MiXCR, producing one record per CDR3 protein. This repertoire shows 300,000 or so distinct CDR3 sequences, around 15% found once; its top ten account for 20% to 25%. The chain combines TRBV5-1 with TRBJ2-3; 8 bases are shared with TRBD2. The sample taken for sequencing was PBMCs or a T cell subset sorted from them (not recorded which). The TCR sequence derives from a man in his late teens or twenties who had mild COVID-19 (a few samples of this study predate the infection). Cell type and time point are not known. CDR3 in amino acids: CATTPGGATDTQYF. DNA of the CDR3: TGCGCCACCACCCCCGGGGGGGCCACAGATACGCAGTATTTT.